The 3 T cell receptor beta chains below all came from one sample that was sequenced in a study of T-cell reconstitution after alpha-beta-depleted transplantation in children. Using unique molecular identifiers, the investigators prepared the TCRbeta library. In TCRdb, the PCR reads were re-called with MiXCR into one record per CDR3 protein. Seen here are 500,000 to 600,000 distinct CDR3 sequences, roughly 30% observed once, and the top ten hold less than 40%. Sequences were derived from PBMCs, sampled before TCRalphabeta/CD19-depleted stem cell transplant. All receptors derive from a boy under two years old with Wiskott-Aldrich syndrome, due to receive a stem cell transplant.

This chain joins TRBV3-1 and TRBJ1-2; D unresolved. The CDR3 totals 12 residues. With 3 bases removed from V and 5 bases from J, the gap between germline ends came to 7 bases. Germline values: CDR1 LGHDT, CDR2 YNNKEL (reference sequence). The CDR3 bases are TGTGCCAGCAGCCATTCTGATTATGGCTACACCTTC. This encodes CASSHSDYGYTF.

The chain has TRBV18 and TRBJ2-7; the D is unclear. Germline CDR1 reads KGHSH; CDR2 reads LQKENI. This CDR3 comprises 13 residues. The V end was cut by 2 bases, the J end by 3 bases, with 8 bases between. CDR3 in DNA: TGTGCCAGCTCACCAGTGAAAGACTACGAGCAGTACTTC. Translated: CASSPVKDYEQYF.

This chain uses TRBV24-1 with TRBJ2-3; 7 positions agree with TRBD1. The CDR3 is 15 amino acids. Germline V gene sequence: CDR1 KGHDR, CDR2 SFDVKD. The J segment lost 5 bases and the V segment lost 3 bases, leaving 7 bases of the junction unmatched. The chain's CDR3 is CATSDHGQAGDTQYF. Written as DNA, the CDR3 is TGTGCCACCAGTGATCACGGACAGGCCGGAGATACGCAGTATTTT.